This T cell receptor beta chain stems from a study of siplizumab effects on memory and regulatory T cells. Germline CDR1 reads ENHRY; CDR2 reads SYGVKD. CDR3 size: 15 residues. The V gene end was trimmed by 6 bases and the J gene end by 4 bases; junction bases not matched to a gene: 7. Data came from immunoSEQ multiplex PCR; TCRdb stores just in-frame clones and leaves some out. The sample lists under 150,000 clones, 94% occurring once. The source is a human donor in good health. Sequenced input: non-Treg CD4+ T cells sorted from blood. This chain links TRBV10-3 with TRBJ2-2; 8 bases fit TRBD1. CDR3 amino acids: CAIRPGGTGTGELFF. Here the CDR3 DNA reads TGTGCCATCAGGCCAGGGGGCACAGGCACCGGGGAGCTGTTTTTT.